One T cell receptor (beta chain) is described in this entry. The antigen is not known. This entry belongs to a study of cytomegalovirus exposure and HLA in healthy donors. The study's findings and limits: It was only CMV serostatus that was available as immune exposure information.

The primer mix had 60 Vbeta and 13 Jbeta primers. Assay used: immunoSEQ multiplex PCR; TCRdb lists only in-frame clones, some missing. The sample has 99,000 or so clones, roughly 9.1% seen once. Sequences were obtained from PBMCs. This receptor was identified in a middle-aged man in good health and CMV-seropositive.

CDR3 in amino acids: CASSQGRDTGELFF. The CDR3 DNA follows: TGTGCCAGCAGCCAGGGTCGGGACACCGGGGAGCTGTTTTTT. The rearrangement uses TRBV7-9 and TRBJ2-2; the D gene is possibly TRBD1 (5 bases). V was pared by 5 bases and J by 3 bases, with 10 bases between. This CDR3 spans 14 amino acids. Germline CDR1 and CDR2: SEHNR and FQNEAQ (reference sequence).